Included here is one T cell receptor beta chain sequence, with context. The antigen is unknown. This record belongs to a study of CD8+ T cells in alopecia areata. Study information: For the treated group, dosing was oral tofacitinib at 5 to 10 mg twice daily.

Regarding treatment: oral pan-JAK inhibitor, 5-10 mg twice daily. V gave up 11 bases and J gave up 7 bases, with 23 bases separating them. The V gene's germline CDR1 is LGHNT and CDR2 FRNRAP. CDR3 length: 14 amino acids. Following extraction, RNA underwent reverse transcription to cDNA, which served as the sequencing template. Assay: immunoSEQ multiplex PCR; the TCRdb copy retains only in-frame clones and omits some. The data show about 97,000 clones, 55% to 75% seen once. Findings and limits, study-wide: Especially in alopecia totalis/universalis, lesional scalp showed greater clonality than normal scalp did.

V and J are TRBV12-5 and TRBJ1-2; D possibly corresponds to TRBD1 (6 bases). This receptor was taken from a human donor with alopecia areata. The source material was CD8+ T cells sorted from blood, sampled between weeks 55 and 65, from a patient treated with tofacitinib. CDR3 residues: CAHSDAGAVLGYTF. CDR3 DNA: TGTGCTCATTCCGACGCAGGGGCGGTCCTTGGCTACACCTTC.